The 23 T cell receptor beta chains listed next were all sequenced from one sample in a study of T-cell memory formation after mild COVID-19. TCRdb reanalysed the 5' RACE reads using MiXCR and keeps one entry per CDR3 protein. This sample has 450,000 to 650,000 distinct CDR3 sequences, with around 20% found just once. The sample comprised PBMCs or a T cell subset sorted from them (not recorded which). The receptors were gathered from an adult woman who had mild COVID-19 (a few samples of this study predate the infection). Cell type and time point are not known.

This sequence joins TRBV4-1 and TRBJ1-6; D might be TRBD1 (5 bases). Trimming removed 0 bases from V and 6 bases from J, with 9 bases in between. The CDR3 extends over 15 amino acids. In germline, CDR1 is MGHRA, CDR2 YSYEKL. The CDR3 sequence is CASSQEGRANSPLHF. In nucleotides, the CDR3 is TGCGCCAGCAGCCAAGAGGGCAGGGCTAATTCACCCCTCCACTTT.

This clonotype was counted at least ten times. As DNA, the CDR3 is TGTGCCAGCAGTCCGGGACAGTTCTCTGGAAACACCATATATTTT. This codes for CASSPGQFSGNTIYF. The chain employs TRBV12-3 or TRBV12-4 and TRBJ1-3; TRBD1 aligns across 7 bases. The J segment lost 0 bases and the V segment lost 5 bases, leaving 4 bases of the junction unmatched. The CDR3 covers 15 residues.

The genes are TRBV3-1 and TRBJ1-1; D uncertain. The V end was cut by 1 base, the J end by 0 bases, with 6 bases between. Germline-derived CDR1 and CDR2 are LGHDT and YNNKEL (reference sequence). This CDR3 has 14 amino acids. CDR3 sequence (DNA): TGTGCCAGCAGCCAAGGAAGGGTGAACACTGAAGCTTTCTTT. Protein: CASSQGRVNTEAFF.

This clonotype occurred a few times. This chain joins TRBV20-1 and TRBJ2-2; possibly TRBD1 for D (5 bases). CDR1 DFQATT and CDR2 SNEGSKA come from the germline V gene (reference sequence). The germline V and J ends were trimmed by 3 bases and 5 bases, with 16 bases remaining between them. This CDR3 has 15 residues. As DNA, the CDR3 is TGCAGTGCTAGGAAGGGGTCGCGGCAGACCGGGGAGCTGTTTTTT. Its translation: CSARKGSRQTGELFF.

This clonotype has a handful of counts. The V and J genes are TRBV4-1 and TRBJ2-1; 11 bases align to TRBD2. V gave up 4 bases and J gave up 9 bases; unmatched junction bases: 8. The CDR3 length is 15 residues. Germline CDR1 and CDR2: MGHRA and YSYEKL. CDR3 sequence (DNA): TGCGCCAGCAGCCCATTAGCGGGGGGGCCCAGTGAGCAGTTCTTC. It yields the protein CASSPLAGGPSEQFF.

This clonotype has at least ten counts. The J gene is TRBJ2-1, the V gene TRBV19; possibly TRBD1 for D (5 bases). CDR1 and CDR2 from the germline V gene are LNHDA and SQIVND (reference sequence). V dropped 3 bases and J dropped 4 bases, with 16 bases sitting between them. The CDR3 covers 16 residues. CDR3 in DNA: TGTGCCAGTAGTATTCGGCGACAGTACCGTTACAATGAGCAGTTCTTC. Translated, it gives CASSIRRQYRYNEQFF.

The chain uses TRBV6-5 and TRBJ2-5, with unresolved D. Germline values: CDR1 MNHEY, CDR2 SVGAGI. The V end was cut by 8 bases, the J end by 4 bases, with 14 bases between. The CDR3 is 13 residues long. The CDR3 bases are TGTGCCAGCGGCCGCCGGGTTGGAGAGACCCAGTACTTC. Amino acid sequence: CASGRRVGETQYF.

The chain employs TRBV13 and TRBJ2-7; D tentatively fits TRBD1 or TRBD2 (5 bases each). There are 15 residues in the CDR3. Germline lookup yields CDR1 PRHDT and CDR2 FYEKMQ (reference sequence). The V and J ends lost 4 bases and 3 bases respectively, with 16 bases between them. CDR3 region: CASSSTGQLDYEQYF. CDR3 DNA sequence: TGTGCCAGCAGCTCCACGGGGCAGTTGGACTACGAGCAGTACTTC.

The rearrangement joins TRBV15 to TRBJ1-2; 7 positions match TRBD1. V lost 5 bases and J lost 2; bases outside the gene matches: 8. This CDR3 region has 15 residues. CDR1 LNHNV and CDR2 YYDKDF come from the germline V gene (reference sequence). CDR3 amino acids: CATSPRTGRNYGYTF. Written as DNA, the CDR3 is TGTGCCACCAGCCCGCGGACAGGACGAAACTATGGCTACACCTTC.

The sample holds a few counts of this clonotype. V usage is TRBV5-4 and J usage is TRBJ1-1; 7 bases are shared with TRBD1. Germline CDR1 and CDR2: SGHNT and YYREEE (reference sequence). The V gene end was trimmed by 2 bases and the J gene end by 8 bases; junction bases not matched to a gene: 3. The CDR3 loop spans 12 amino acids. CDR3 loop: CASSFTGDEAFF. The CDR3 coding sequence is TGTGCCAGCAGCTTTACAGGGGACGAAGCTTTCTTT. Drawing the rest from reference TRBV5-4 and TRBJ1-1, the complete variable domain is ETGVTQSPTHLIKTRGQQVTLRCSSQSGHNTVSWYQQALGQGPQFIFQYYREEENGRGNFPPRFSGLQFPNYSSELNVNALELDDSALYLCASSFTGDEAFFGQGTRLTVV.

The V call is TRBV15, the J call TRBJ2-7; a weak D match, TRBD2 (6 bases). CDR1 is LNHNV and CDR2 is YYDKDF in the germline V gene (reference sequence). This CDR3 region has 15 residues. The germline V and J ends were trimmed by 0 bases and 0 bases, with 9 bases remaining between them. CDR3 in amino acids: CATSREAGSSYEQYF. CDR3 nucleotides: TGTGCCACCAGCAGAGAGGCCGGGAGCTCCTACGAGCAGTACTTC.

The gene calls are TRBV24-1 and TRBJ2-1, with D tentatively TRBD2 (6 bases). The CDR3 is made up of 14 amino acids. V shed 4 bases and J shed 7 bases, with 13 bases lying between them. Germline V gene lookup returns CDR1 KGHDR and CDR2 SFDVKD. The CDR3 spells CATSDPGTPNEQFF. CDR3 DNA sequence: TGTGCCACCAGTGACCCCGGGACTCCGAATGAGCAGTTCTTC.

This clonotype was seen repeatedly, ten times or more. This chain links TRBV25-1 with TRBJ2-1, with 7 bases matching TRBD2. The germline V gene encodes CDR1 MGHDK and CDR2 SYGVNS. The CDR3 consists of 14 residues. The J segment lost 3 bases and the V segment lost 6 bases, leaving 5 bases of the junction unmatched. CDR3 bases: TGTGCCAGCAGGTACGGGACTAACTACAATGAGCAGTTCTTC. Translating gives CASRYGTNYNEQFF.

The V gene is TRBV6-1, the J gene TRBJ1-6, with D perhaps matching TRBD1 (5 bases). The CDR3 has 15 residues. From germline, CDR1 is MNHNS and CDR2 SASEGT. Trimming stripped 5 bases from V and 7 bases from J, with 15 bases between. The CDR3 reads CASSSGTLGNSPLHF. CDR3 DNA sequence: TGTGCCAGCAGTTCCGGGACCCTAGGCAATTCACCCCTCCACTTT.

This clonotype was observed a few times. V usage is TRBV5-5 and J usage is TRBJ1-1; D remains ambiguous. V was pared by 1 base and J by 2 bases, with 12 bases between. The CDR3 is 15 amino acids. The V gene's germline CDR1 is SGHKS and CDR2 YYEKEE (reference sequence). Written as DNA, the CDR3 is TGTGCCAGCAGCTTGTTGGTGACACACAACACTGAAGCTTTCTTT. This codes for CASSLLVTHNTEAFF.

In this sample, this clonotype turned up a few times. The V gene is TRBV5-1, the J gene TRBJ2-7, with a tentative D call TRBD2 (5 bases). Germline CDR1 is SGHRS and CDR2 is YFSETQ. This CDR3 spans 13 amino acids. V shed 4 bases and J shed 4 bases, with 12 bases lying between them. The CDR3 spells CASSIERGYEQYF. As DNA, the CDR3 is TGCGCCAGCAGCATCGAAAGAGGGTACGAGCAGTACTTC.

This clonotype was recorded a few times. This sequence joins TRBV4-3 and TRBJ1-6; 9 bases align to TRBD1. The CDR3 consists of 15 residues. J was trimmed by 8 bases and V by 3 bases; bases with no gene match: 5. Germline CDR1 and CDR2: LGHNA and YSLEER. CDR3 in amino acids: CASSQGTGIDSPLHF. CDR3 coding DNA: TGCGCCAGCAGCCAGGGGACAGGGATTGATTCACCCCTCCACTTT.

This clonotype has more than one count but fewer than ten. The CDR3 DNA reads as TGCGCCAGCAGGTGGACTAGCGACGCAGATACGCAGTATTTT. This sequence encodes CASRWTSDADTQYF. The rearrangement uses TRBV5-1 and TRBJ2-3; TRBD2 matches at 9 bases. The CDR3 covers 14 residues. V lost 5 bases and J lost 4; bases outside the gene matches: 5. Germline V lookup: CDR1 SGHRS, CDR2 YFSETQ.

The V and J genes are TRBV3-1 and TRBJ1-1; D uncertain. CDR1 and CDR2 (germline): LGHDT, YNNKEL (reference sequence). The V end was cut by 1 base, the J end by 1 base, with 10 bases between. This CDR3 is 15 amino acids long. The DNA of the CDR3 is TGTGCCAGCAGCCAAGGTGGACTCGCGAACACTGAAGCTTTCTTT. It yields the protein CASSQGGLANTEAFF.

This clonotype was seen only a few times. The chain links TRBV12-3 or TRBV12-4 to TRBJ2-2, with 7 bases that match TRBD1. The CDR3 loop spans 16 amino acids. V lost 6 bases, J lost 4 bases, and 11 bases stayed unmatched. The CDR3 sequence is CASSPQGETSTGELFF. CDR3 bases: TGTGCCAGCAGCCCGCAGGGGGAGACGTCCACCGGGGAGCTGTTTTTT.

This clonotype was picked up a small number of times. The V gene is TRBV30, the J gene TRBJ1-5; unclear D gene. The CDR3 is 13 residues long. Deletions cut 0 bases from V and 9 bases from J, with 12 bases between. Germline-derived CDR1 and CDR2 are GTSNPN and SVGIG (reference sequence). The CDR3 DNA reads TGTGCCTGGAGTGTGGGGTTTTCGGGGCCCCAGCATTTT. It yields the protein CAWSVGFSGPQHF.

V and J are TRBV3-1 and TRBJ2-1; TRBD2 matches 8 bases. CDR3 size: 16 residues. Germline loops: CDR1 LGHDT, CDR2 YNNKEL (reference sequence). V lost 2 bases, J lost 4 bases, and 7 bases stayed unmatched. In nucleotides, the CDR3 is TGTGCCAGCAGCCAACACAAGCGGGAGAGGTACAATGAGCAGTTCTTC. Translating gives CASSQHKRERYNEQFF.

This clonotype was detected a few times. This sequence joins TRBV18 and TRBJ1-1; possibly TRBD1 for D (5 bases). Trimming took off 3 bases at V and 0 bases at J, with 14 bases between the two ends. CDR1 and CDR2 from the germline V gene are KGHSH and LQKENI. The CDR3 spans 16 residues. CDR3 in amino acids: CASSPLRGVMNTEAFF. CDR3 nucleotides: TGTGCCAGCTCACCTCTTCGGGGCGTCATGAACACTGAAGCTTTCTTT. Drawing the rest from reference TRBV18 and TRBJ1-1, the complete variable domain is NAGVMQNPRHLVRRRGQEARLRCSPMKGHSHVYWYRQLPEEGLKFMVYLQKENIIDESGMPKERFSAEFPKEGPSILRIQQVVRGDSAAYFCASSPLRGVMNTEAFFGQGTRLTVV.